This T cell receptor beta chain is drawn from a study of T cell repertoires in cytomegalovirus infection. Study details: Indicated by public TCR beta signatures were CMV infection and matching HLA type.

In TCRdb, the reads were re-called with MiXCR into one record per CDR3 protein. The sample yields about 530,000 distinct CDR3 sequences, about 26% seen once. V shed 6 bases, J shed 2 bases, and the junction held 14 bases outside the gene matches. The CDR3 is made up of 18 amino acids. Germline V gene lookup returns CDR1 MDHEN and CDR2 SYDVKM. Study findings and constraints: Carriers of CMV and the relevant HLA type were discriminated by public TCR beta frequency.

This clonotype has a handful of counts. What it recognizes is unknown. The chain links TRBV28 to TRBJ1-5, with 9 bases identical to TRBD1. The sample taken for sequencing was PBMCs. This receptor was obtained from a human donor in good health (CMV status not recorded). Some clones in this sample may be carry-over from other donors' samples. DNA for the CDR3: TGTGCCAGCAGCCTTAGGGACAGGGATATGCGGGGCAATCAGCCCCAGCATTTT. Amino acids: CASSLRDRDMRGNQPQHF.